This entry concerns a single TCR beta chain. As yet, its antigen is unknown. Roughly 0.45 to 1 ug RNA was reverse transcribed with random hexamers. TCRdb redid the calling of the immunoSEQ multiplex PCR reads with MiXCR, one entry per CDR3 protein. The table has some 94,000 distinct CDR3 sequences, 85% to 95% seen once. The data originate from a study of CD8 T cells in Susac syndrome. Study outcomes and limitations: In its TCR sequencing and HLA analysis, the study acknowledged that the number of individuals was relatively small.

The CDR3 has 14 amino acids. Germline V gene lookup returns CDR1 DFQATT and CDR2 SNEGSKA (reference sequence). Trimming took 3 bases from V and 2 from J, leaving 13 bases between them. The specimen was CD4+ T cells from PBMCs. The receptor was derived from a human donor with Susac syndrome. V and J are TRBV20-1 and TRBJ2-5; TRBD1 is a possible D gene (6 bases). The CDR3 protein is CSARDLTGQETQYF. DNA of the CDR3: TGCAGTGCTAGGGACTTGACAGGACAAGAGACCCAGTACTTC.